This T cell receptor beta chain was observed in a study of blood T cell repertoires in COVID-19. Study at large: Sources were T cells, B-cell-depleted T cells, or PBMCs; the material itself was cDNA or gDNA.

Using immunoSEQ multiplex PCR, the repertoire was profiled, and TCRdb retains in-frame clones only, with some absent. Here the sample spans 150,000 to 200,000 clones, 70% to 90% being singletons. J lost 4 bases, V lost 5 bases, and 1 base had no gene match. The CDR3 runs to 12 residues. Germline V CDR1 and CDR2: MNHEY, SVGEGT. The sample consisted of peripheral blood. The chain joins TRBV6-2 or TRBV6-3 to TRBJ1-2, with 7 nucleotides matching TRBD1. The TCR sequence derives from a human donor in a cohort sampled during active COVID-19. The DNA for the CDR3 is TGTGCCAGCAGTGACAGGGTCTATGGCTACACCTTC. This sequence encodes CASSDRVYGYTF.